This TCR beta chain was documented in a study of blood T cell repertoires in COVID-19. For the study at large: Acute-phase and convalescent COVID-19 samples originated in the United States, Italy and Spain. PBMCs, B-cell-depleted T cells, or T cells provided the cDNA or gDNA that made up the material.

In the authors' workflow: Amplification of reference gene primers provided the estimated nucleated cell counts. Clones were read by immunoSEQ multiplex PCR, and TCRdb kept only the in-frame ones, dropping some. V, J and clone size reflect that table, while D and trimming were determined from the DNA. The sample shows 150,000 to 200,000 clones, more than 70% of them seen only once. This clone appeared a single time. The sample comprised peripheral blood. The receptor was derived from a human donor in a cohort sampled during active COVID-19.

The CDR3 bases are TGTGCCAGCAGCAGCGGACAGACGTTCAATCAGCCCCAGCATTTT. Its protein is CASSSGQTFNQPQHF. The rearrangement uses TRBV5-8 and TRBJ1-5, with a possible D match to TRBD1 (6 bases). This CDR3 contains 15 residues. CDR1 and CDR2 from the germline V gene are SGHTS and YDEGEE. Trimming removed 4 bases at V and 3 bases at J, with 14 bases between.